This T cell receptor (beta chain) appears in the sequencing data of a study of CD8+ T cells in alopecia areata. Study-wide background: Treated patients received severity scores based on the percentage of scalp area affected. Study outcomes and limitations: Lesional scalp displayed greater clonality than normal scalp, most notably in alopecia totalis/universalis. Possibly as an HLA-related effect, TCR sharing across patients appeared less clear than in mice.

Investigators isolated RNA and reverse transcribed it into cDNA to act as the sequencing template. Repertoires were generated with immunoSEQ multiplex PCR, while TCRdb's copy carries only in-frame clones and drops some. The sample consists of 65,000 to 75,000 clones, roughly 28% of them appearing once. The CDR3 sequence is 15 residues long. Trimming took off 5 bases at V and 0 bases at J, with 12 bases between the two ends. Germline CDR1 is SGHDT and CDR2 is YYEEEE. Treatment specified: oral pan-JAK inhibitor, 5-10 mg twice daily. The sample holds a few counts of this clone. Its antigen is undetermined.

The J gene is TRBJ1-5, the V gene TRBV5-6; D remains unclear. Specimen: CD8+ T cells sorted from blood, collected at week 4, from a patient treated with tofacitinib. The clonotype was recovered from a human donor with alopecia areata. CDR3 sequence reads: CASSPGIYSNQPQHF. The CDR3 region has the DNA TGTGCCAGCAGTCCCGGGATTTATAGCAATCAGCCCCAGCATTTT.